The clone carrying this TCR beta chain has only one observation. The record originates from a study of T cells in Graves' hyperthyroidism and ophthalmopathy. It was RNA transcripts that yielded the amplified TCR beta CDR3 regions. HTBI primers were employed in a first-round RT-PCR of the TCR CDR3. TCRdb reprocessed the multiplex PCR reads with MiXCR, giving one entry per CDR3 protein. The data hold 750,000 to 950,000 distinct CDR3 sequences, with around 39% observed a single time. From germline, CDR1 is DFQATT and CDR2 SNEGSKA (reference sequence). The CDR3 extends over 15 amino acids. The germline V and J ends were trimmed by 2 bases and 8 bases, with 21 bases remaining between them. Lactation, pregnancy, other autoimmune disease or uncontrolled infection led to exclusion of patients. Clinical symptoms, serum thyroxine, TRAb, thyroid ultrasound and orbital computed tomography informed diagnoses.

The chain employs TRBV20-1 and TRBJ1-2; D call uncertain. The TCR comes from a man younger than 35 with Graves' hyperthyroidism. The specimen sequenced was blood. DNA of the CDR3: TGCAGTGCTAGACTCGGGGATCCGGAGGTATACGGCTACACCTTC. Protein sequence: CSARLGDPEVYGYTF.